This T cell receptor beta chain emerged from a study of human T cells and chemical hapten exposure. TCRdb re-called the RACE reads through MiXCR, storing one row per CDR3 protein. Among tens of thousands of distinct CDR3 sequences, 7.5% to 10% were seen once, and the ten largest hold roughly 15%. Time point in this sample: patch test 1, 2 weeks after DPC sensitization. As for treatment: therapeutic diphenylcyclopropenone sensitization with weekly scalp DPC. Trimming left V 1 base short and J 10 bases short, with 13 bases between. The CDR3 has 13 amino acids. Germline V gene data show CDR1 as SEHNR and CDR2 as FQNEAQ (reference sequence).

The J gene is TRBJ1-1, the V gene TRBV7-9, with D maybe TRBD1 (6 bases). Sequenced material: whole blood, taken in connection with sensitization to the hapten diphenylcyclopropenone (DPC). The receptor was isolated from a middle-aged woman with alopecia areata. Some clones in this sample may be carry-over from other donors' samples. The chain's CDR3 is CASSLVSGGPAFF. CDR3 DNA: TGTGCCAGCAGCTTAGTAAGCGGGGGGCCAGCTTTCTTT.